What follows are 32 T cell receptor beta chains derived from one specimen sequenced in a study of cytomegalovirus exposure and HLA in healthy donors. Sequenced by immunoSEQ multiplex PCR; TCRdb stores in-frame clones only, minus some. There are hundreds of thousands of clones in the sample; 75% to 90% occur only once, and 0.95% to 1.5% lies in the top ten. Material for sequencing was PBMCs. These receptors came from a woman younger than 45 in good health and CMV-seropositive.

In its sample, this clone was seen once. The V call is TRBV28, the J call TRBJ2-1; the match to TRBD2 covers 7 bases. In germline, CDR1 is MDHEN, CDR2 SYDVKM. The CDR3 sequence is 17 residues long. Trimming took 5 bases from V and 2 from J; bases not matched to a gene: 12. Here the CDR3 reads CASSDPRGRGAYNEQFF. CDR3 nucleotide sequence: TGTGCCAGCAGTGACCCACGGGGACGGGGGGCCTACAATGAGCAGTTCTTC.

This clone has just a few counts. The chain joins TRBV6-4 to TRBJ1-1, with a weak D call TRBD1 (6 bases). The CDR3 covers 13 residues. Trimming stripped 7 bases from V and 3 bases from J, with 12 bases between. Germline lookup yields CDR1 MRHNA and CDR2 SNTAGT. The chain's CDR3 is CASMGARDTEAFF. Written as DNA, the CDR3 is TGTGCCAGCATGGGGGCGCGGGACACTGAAGCTTTCTTT.

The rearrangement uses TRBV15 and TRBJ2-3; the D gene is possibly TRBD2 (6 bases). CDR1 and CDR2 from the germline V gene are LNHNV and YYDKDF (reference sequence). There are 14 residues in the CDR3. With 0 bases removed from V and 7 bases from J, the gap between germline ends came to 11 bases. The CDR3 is CATSRDLGGHTQYF. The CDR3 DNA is TGTGCCACCAGCAGAGATCTCGGGGGTCATACGCAGTATTTT.

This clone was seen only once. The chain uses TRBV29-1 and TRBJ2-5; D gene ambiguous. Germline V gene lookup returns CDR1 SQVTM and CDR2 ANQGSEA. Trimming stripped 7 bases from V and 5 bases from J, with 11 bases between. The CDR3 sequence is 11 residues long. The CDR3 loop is CSALVRETQYF. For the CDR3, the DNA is TGCAGCGCCTTAGTACGGGAGACCCAGTACTTC.

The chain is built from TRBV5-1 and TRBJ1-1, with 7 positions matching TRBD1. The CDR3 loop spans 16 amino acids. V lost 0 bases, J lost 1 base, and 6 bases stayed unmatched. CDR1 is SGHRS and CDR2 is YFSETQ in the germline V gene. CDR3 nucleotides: TGCGCCAGCAGCTTGGATCCCAAGGGGGCGAACACTGAAGCTTTCTTT. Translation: CASSLDPKGANTEAFF. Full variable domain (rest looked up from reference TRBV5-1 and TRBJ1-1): KAGVTQTPRYLIKTRGQQVTLSCSPISGHRSVSWYQQTPGQGLQFLFEYFSETQRNKGNFPGRFSGRQFSNSRSEMNVSTLELGDSALYLCASSLDPKGANTEAFFGQGTRLTVV.

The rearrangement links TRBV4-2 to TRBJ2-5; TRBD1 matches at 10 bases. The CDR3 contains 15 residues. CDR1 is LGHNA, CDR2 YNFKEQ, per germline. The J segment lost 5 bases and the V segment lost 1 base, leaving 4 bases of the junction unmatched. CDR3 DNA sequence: TGTGCCAGCAGCCAAGGACAGGGGGCCTCCGAGACCCAGTACTTC. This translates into CASSQGQGASETQYF.

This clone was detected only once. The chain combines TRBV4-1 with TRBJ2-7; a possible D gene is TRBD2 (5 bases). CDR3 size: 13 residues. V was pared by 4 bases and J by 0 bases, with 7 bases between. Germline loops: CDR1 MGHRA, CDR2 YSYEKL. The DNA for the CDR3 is TGCGCCAGCAGCCGGAGGAGCTCCTACGAGCAGTACTTC. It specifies CASSRRSSYEQYF.

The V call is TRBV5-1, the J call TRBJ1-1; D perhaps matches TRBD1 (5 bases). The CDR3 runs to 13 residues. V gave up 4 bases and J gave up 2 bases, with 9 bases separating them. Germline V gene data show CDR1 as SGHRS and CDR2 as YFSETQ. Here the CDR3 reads CASSHDRNTEAFF. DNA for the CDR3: TGCGCCAGCAGCCACGACAGAAACACTGAAGCTTTCTTT.

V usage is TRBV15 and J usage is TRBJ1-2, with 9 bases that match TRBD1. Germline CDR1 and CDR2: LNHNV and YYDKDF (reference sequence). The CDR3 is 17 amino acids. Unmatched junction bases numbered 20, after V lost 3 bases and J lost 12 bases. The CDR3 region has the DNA TGTGCCACCAGCAGCACACAGGGGGCGTCTTGGAATCGGGGACACACCTTC. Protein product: CATSSTQGASWNRGHTF.

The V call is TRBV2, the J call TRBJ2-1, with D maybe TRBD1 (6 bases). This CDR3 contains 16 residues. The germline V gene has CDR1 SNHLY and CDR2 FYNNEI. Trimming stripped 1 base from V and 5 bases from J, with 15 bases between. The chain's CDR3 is CASSEGIGDTHNEQFF. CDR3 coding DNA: TGTGCCAGCAGTGAAGGGATCGGGGACACGCACAATGAGCAGTTCTTC.

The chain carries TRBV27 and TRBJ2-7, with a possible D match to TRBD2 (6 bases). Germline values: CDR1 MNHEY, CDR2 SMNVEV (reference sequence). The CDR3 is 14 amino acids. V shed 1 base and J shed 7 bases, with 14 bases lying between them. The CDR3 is CASSLYGGVREQYF. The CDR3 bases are TGTGCCAGCAGTTTATATGGAGGGGTTAGAGAGCAGTACTTC.

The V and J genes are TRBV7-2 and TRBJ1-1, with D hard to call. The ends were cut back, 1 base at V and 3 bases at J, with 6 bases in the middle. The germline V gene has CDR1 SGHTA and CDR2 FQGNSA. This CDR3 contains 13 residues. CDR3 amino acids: CASSLDSYTEAFF. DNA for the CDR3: TGTGCCAGCAGCTTAGACAGCTACACTGAAGCTTTCTTT.

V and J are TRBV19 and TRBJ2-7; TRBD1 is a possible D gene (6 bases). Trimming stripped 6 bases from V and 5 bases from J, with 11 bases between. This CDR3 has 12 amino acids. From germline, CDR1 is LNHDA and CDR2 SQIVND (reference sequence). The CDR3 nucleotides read TGTGCCAGTAGCCCACAGGGAGACGAGCAGTACTTC. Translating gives CASSPQGDEQYF.

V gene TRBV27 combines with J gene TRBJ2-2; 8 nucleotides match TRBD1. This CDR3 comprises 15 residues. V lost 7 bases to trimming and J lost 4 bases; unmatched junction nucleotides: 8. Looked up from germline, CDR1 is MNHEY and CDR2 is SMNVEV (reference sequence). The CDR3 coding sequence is TGTGCCAGCACTAGGACAGGGTTCTTCACCGGGGAGCTGTTTTTT. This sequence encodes CASTRTGFFTGELFF.

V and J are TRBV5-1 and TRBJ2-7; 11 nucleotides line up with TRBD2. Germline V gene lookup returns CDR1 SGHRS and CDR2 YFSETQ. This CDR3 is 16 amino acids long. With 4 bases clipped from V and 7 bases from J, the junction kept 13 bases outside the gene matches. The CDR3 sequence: CASSQRLAGLEMEQYF. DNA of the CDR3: TGCGCCAGCAGCCAAAGACTAGCGGGACTAGAAATGGAGCAGTACTTC.

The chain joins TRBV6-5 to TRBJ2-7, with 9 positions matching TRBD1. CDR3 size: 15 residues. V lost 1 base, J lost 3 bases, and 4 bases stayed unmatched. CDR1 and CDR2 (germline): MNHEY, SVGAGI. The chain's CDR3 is CASSYYGDRDYEQYF. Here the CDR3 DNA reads TGTGCCAGCAGTTACTATGGGGACAGGGACTACGAGCAGTACTTC.

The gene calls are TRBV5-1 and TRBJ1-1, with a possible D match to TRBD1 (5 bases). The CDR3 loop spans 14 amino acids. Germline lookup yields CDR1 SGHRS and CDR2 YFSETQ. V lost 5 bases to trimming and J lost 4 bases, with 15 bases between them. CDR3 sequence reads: CASRKGILITEAFF. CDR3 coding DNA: TGCGCCAGCAGGAAGGGGATTTTGATCACTGAAGCTTTCTTT.

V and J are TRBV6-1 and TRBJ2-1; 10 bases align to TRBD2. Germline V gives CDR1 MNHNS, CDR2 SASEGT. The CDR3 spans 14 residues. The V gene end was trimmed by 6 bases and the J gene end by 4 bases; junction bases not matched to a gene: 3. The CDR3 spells CASRSGRGYNEQFF. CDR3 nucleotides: TGTGCCAGCAGAAGCGGGAGGGGGTACAATGAGCAGTTCTTC.

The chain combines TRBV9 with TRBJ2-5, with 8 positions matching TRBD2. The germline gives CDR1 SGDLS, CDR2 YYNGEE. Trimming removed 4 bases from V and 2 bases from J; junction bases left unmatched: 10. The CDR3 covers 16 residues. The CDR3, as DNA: TGTGCCAGCAGCAGACGGACTAGCCCACTTCAAGAGACCCAGTACTTC. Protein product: CASSRRTSPLQETQYF. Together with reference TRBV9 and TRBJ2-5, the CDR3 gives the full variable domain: DSGVTQTPKHLITATGQRVTLRCSPRSGDLSVYWYQQSLDQGLQFLIQYYNGEERAKGNILERFSAQQFPDLHSELNLSSLELGDSALYFCASSRRTSPLQETQYFGPGTRLLVL.

The CDR3 loop reads CASSQDSLAPTDTQYF. In DNA form, the CDR3 reads TGCGCCAGCAGCCAAGATAGCCTAGCCCCCACAGATACGCAGTATTTT. The rearrangement joins TRBV4-1 to TRBJ2-3; maybe TRBD2 (5 bases). There are 16 residues in the CDR3. Germline lookup yields CDR1 MGHRA and CDR2 YSYEKL. Trimming left V 0 bases short and J 2 bases short, with 12 bases between.

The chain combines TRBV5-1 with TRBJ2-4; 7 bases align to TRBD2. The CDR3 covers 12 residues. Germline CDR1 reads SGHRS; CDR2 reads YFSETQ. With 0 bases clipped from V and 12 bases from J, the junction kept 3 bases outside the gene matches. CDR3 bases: TGCGCCAGCAGCTTGGTTGCGGGAGCTCAGTACTTC. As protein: CASSLVAGAQYF.

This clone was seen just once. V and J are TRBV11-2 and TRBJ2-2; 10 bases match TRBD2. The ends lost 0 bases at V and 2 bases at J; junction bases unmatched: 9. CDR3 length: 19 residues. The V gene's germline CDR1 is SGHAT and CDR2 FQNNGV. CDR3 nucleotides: TGTGCCAGCAGCTTAGAGAAACAACTAGCGGGAATAAACACCGGGGAGCTGTTTTTT. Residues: CASSLEKQLAGINTGELFF.

The CDR3 protein is CASSLVPGGPAQEQFF. In nucleotides, the CDR3 is TGTGCCAGCAGCTTAGTGCCGGGAGGGCCGGCCCAGGAGCAGTTCTTC. The chain links TRBV7-9 to TRBJ2-1; 8 positions match TRBD2. This CDR3 comprises 16 residues. V was clipped by 1 base and J by 10 bases; unmatched bases: 12. Per germline, CDR1 SEHNR and CDR2 FQNEAQ (reference sequence).

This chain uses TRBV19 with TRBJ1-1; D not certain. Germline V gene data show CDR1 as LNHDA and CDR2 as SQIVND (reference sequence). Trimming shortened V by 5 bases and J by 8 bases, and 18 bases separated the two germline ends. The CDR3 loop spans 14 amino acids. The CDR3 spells CASSSGVVASEAFF. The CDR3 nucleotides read TGTGCCAGTAGTTCGGGAGTGGTAGCATCCGAAGCTTTCTTT.

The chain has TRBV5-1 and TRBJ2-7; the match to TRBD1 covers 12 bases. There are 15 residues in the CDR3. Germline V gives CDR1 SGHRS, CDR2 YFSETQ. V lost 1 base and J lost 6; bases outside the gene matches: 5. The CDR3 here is CASSLRGQGAGEQYF. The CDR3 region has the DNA TGCGCCAGCAGCTTGAGGGGACAGGGGGCAGGCGAGCAGTACTTC.

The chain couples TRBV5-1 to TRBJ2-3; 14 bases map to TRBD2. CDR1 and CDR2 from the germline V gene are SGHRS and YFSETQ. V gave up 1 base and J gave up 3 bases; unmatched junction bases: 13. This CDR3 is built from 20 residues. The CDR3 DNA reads TGCGCCAGCAGCTTGTCTGGGGGGACTAGCGGGAGTATTAGTACAGATACGCAGTATTTT. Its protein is CASSLSGGTSGSISTDTQYF.

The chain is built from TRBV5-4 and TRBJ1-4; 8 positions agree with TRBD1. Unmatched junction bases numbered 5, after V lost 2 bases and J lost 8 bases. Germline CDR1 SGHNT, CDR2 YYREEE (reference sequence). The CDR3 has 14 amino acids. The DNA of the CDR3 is TGTGCCAGCAGCTTAGGACAGGGCAGCGAAAAACTGTTTTTT. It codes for CASSLGQGSEKLFF. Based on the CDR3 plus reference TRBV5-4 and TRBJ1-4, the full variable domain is ETGVTQSPTHLIKTRGQQVTLRCSSQSGHNTVSWYQQALGQGPQFIFQYYREEENGRGNFPPRFSGLQFPNYSSELNVNALELDDSALYLCASSLGQGSEKLFFGSGTQLSVL.

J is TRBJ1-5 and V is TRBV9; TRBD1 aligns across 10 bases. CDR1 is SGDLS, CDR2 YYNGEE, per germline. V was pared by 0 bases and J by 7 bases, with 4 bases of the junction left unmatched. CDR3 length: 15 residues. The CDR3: CASSVEGQGGQPQHF. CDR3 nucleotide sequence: TGTGCCAGCAGCGTAGAAGGACAGGGGGGACAGCCCCAGCATTTT.

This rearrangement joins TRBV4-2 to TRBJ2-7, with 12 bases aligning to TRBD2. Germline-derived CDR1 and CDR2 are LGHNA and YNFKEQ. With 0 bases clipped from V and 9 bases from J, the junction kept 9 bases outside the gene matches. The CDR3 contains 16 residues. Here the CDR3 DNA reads TGTGCCAGCAGCCAAGAGACTAGCGGGAGAGTCGACGGGCAGTACTTC. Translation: CASSQETSGRVDGQYF.

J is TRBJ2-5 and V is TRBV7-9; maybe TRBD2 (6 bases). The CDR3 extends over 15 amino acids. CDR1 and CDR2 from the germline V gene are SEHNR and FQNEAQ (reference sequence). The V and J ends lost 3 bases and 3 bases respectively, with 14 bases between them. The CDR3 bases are TGTGCCAGCAGCTTCTGGCGGGACGTGGAAGAGACCCAGTACTTC. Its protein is CASSFWRDVEETQYF.

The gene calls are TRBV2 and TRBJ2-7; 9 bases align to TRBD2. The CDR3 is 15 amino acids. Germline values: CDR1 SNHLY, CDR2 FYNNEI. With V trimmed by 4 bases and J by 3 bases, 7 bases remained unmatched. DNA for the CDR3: TGTGCCAGCAGTGGAGGGCTAGCGGGGCTCTACGAGCAGTACTTC. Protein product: CASSGGLAGLYEQYF.

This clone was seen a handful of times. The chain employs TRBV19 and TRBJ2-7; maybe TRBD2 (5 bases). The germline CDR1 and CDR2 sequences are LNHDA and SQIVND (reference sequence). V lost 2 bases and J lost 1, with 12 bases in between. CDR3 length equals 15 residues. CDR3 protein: CASSIRGSGSYEQYF. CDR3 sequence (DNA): TGTGCCAGTAGTATACGTGGGAGTGGATCCTACGAGCAGTACTTC.